The rows below give T cell receptor beta chains drawn from one sample of a study of OX40 agonist ivuxolimab in advanced cancers. Using immunoSEQ multiplex PCR, the repertoire was profiled, and TCRdb retains in-frame clones only, with some absent. This sample has around 43,000 clones, with 86% found just once. Specimen: CD4+ or CD8+ T cells sorted from blood, collected in a trial of the OX40 agonist ivuxolimab. The receptors stem from an adult with an advanced solid tumor such as melanoma, head and neck, liver or kidney cancer. Each CDR3 is given with its conserved first and last residue. D genes are given only for firm matches. Rows give clone size only sometimes, using once, few, many, or a class for an expanded clone.

NA	TRBV14	NA	TRBJ2-5	CASSQGQVASSETQYF	TGTGCCAGCAGCCAAGGACAGGTTGCCTCATCGGAGACCCAGTACTTC
NA	TRBV6-5	few	TRBJ1-4	CASTDSNEKLFF	TGTGCCAGCACCGACAGCAATGAAAAACTGTTTTTT
NA	TRBV7-9	few	TRBJ1-2	CASRGRLDYGYTF	TGTGCCAGCAGGGGTAGGCTGGACTATGGCTACACCTTC
NA	TRBV7-9	NA	TRBJ2-7	CASSSRGLLEQYF	TGTGCCAGCAGCTCACGGGGACTTTTAGAGCAGTACTTC
NA	TRBV6-6	NA	TRBJ1-2	CASSGDTTDYGYTF	TGTGCCAGCAGTGGGGACACGACCGACTATGGCTACACCTTC
TRBD1	TRBV27	NA	TRBJ2-3	CASNPVGTGGTDTQYF	TGTGCCAGCAACCCGGTCGGGACAGGGGGCACAGATACGCAGTATTTT
NA	TRBV4-1	NA	TRBJ2-1	CASSQSTSLWQGTHEQFF	TGCGCCAGCAGCCAATCCACAAGCCTCTGGCAGGGGACCCATGAGCAGTTCTTC
NA	TRBV7-9	NA	TRBJ1-1	CASSLLGSLNTEAFF	TGTGCCAGCAGCTTATTAGGCAGCTTGAACACTGAAGCTTTCTTT
NA	TRBV4-3	NA	TRBJ1-2	CASSQERVTSYTF	TGCGCCAGCAGCCAAGAGCGGGTCACCAGCTACACCTTC
NA	TRBV4-2	NA	TRBJ2-7	CASSQTSYEQYF	TGTGCCAGCAGCCAAACCTCCTACGAGCAGTACTTC
NA	TRBV6-1	NA	TRBJ1-2	CASSKGQQLLYGYTF	TGTGCCAGCAGTAAAGGACAGCAACTACTCTATGGCTACACCTTC
NA	TRBV10-3	few	TRBJ1-2	CAISESLATGHGYTF	TGTGCCATCAGTGAGTCTCTCGCTACAGGGCATGGCTACACCTTC
TRBD2	TRBV7-8	NA	TRBJ2-1	CASTPTGMGGYEQFF	TGTGCCAGCACCCCCACTGGGATGGGGGGGTATGAGCAGTTCTTC
NA	TRBV6-6	NA	TRBJ1-2	CASSYLLNGYTF	TGTGCCAGCAGTTACCTCCTTAATGGCTACACCTTC
NA	TRBV4-2	NA	TRBJ2-3	CASSQEGGAGDTQYF	TGTGCCAGCAGCCAAGAGGGGGGGGCCGGGGATACGCAGTATTTT
NA	TRBV5-4	NA	TRBJ1-2	CASSSRDNPLGYTF	TGTGCCAGCAGCTCACGGGACAACCCACTTGGCTACACCTTC
NA	TRBV7-8	NA	TRBJ2-7	CASSLVGGPSYEQYF	TGTGCCAGCAGCTTAGTGGGGGGGCCCTCCTACGAGCAGTACTTC
NA	TRBV19	NA	TRBJ1-1	CASSLSVTEAFF	TGTGCCAGTAGTCTCTCGGTAACTGAAGCTTTCTTT
NA	TRBV19	NA	TRBJ2-7	CASSIAPGPPRYEQYF	TGTGCCAGTAGTATAGCCCCGGGCCCCCCACGCTACGAGCAGTACTTC
NA	TRBV29-1	NA	TRBJ1-1	CSVPGPREAFF	TGCAGCGTCCCTGGACCGAGAGAAGCTTTCTTT
NA	TRBV4-1	NA	TRBJ1-5	CASSQPGNQPQHF	TGCGCCAGCAGCCAACCGGGTAATCAGCCCCAGCATTTT
NA	TRBV7-2	NA	TRBJ1-5	CASSSTGKGQPQHF	TGTGCCAGCAGCTCAACAGGGAAGGGTCAGCCCCAGCATTTT
NA	TRBV9	NA	TRBJ2-3	CAGSVDTDTQYF	TGTGCCGGCAGCGTAGACACAGATACGCAGTATTTT
NA	TRBV11-2	NA	TRBJ1-6	CASSSPSPLHF	TGTGCCAGCAGCTCCCCTTCACCCCTCCACTTT
TRBD1	TRBV6-1	NA	TRBJ1-3	CASSETGVNTIYF	TGTGCCAGCAGTGAGACAGGGGTAAACACCATATATTTT
NA	TRBV27	NA	TRBJ1-2	CASSSAAARIVYGYTF	TGTGCCAGCAGTTCGGCGGCCGCTAGGATTGTTTATGGCTACACCTTC
TRBD2	TRBV7-6	NA	TRBJ2-1	CASSQGGGGHYNEQFF	TGTGCCAGCAGCCAAGGCGGCGGGGGTCACTACAATGAGCAGTTCTTC
NA	TRBV5-4	few	TRBJ1-3	CASSLDFGLDSGNTIYF	TGTGCCAGCAGCTTGGATTTCGGGTTAGACTCTGGAAACACCATATATTTT
TRBD2	TRBV27	NA	TRBJ2-1	CASSFQRGEYEQFF	TGTGCCAGCAGTTTTCAGCGGGGGGAGTATGAGCAGTTCTTC
TRBD1	TRBV7-8	NA	TRBJ1-5	CASSLLTGNQPQHF	TGTGCCAGCAGCCTCCTGACAGGGAATCAGCCCCAGCATTTT
NA	TRBV29-1	NA	TRBJ1-2	CSVESLAGPNYGYTF	TGCAGCGTTGAATCGCTAGCAGGACCTAACTATGGCTACACCTTC
NA	TRBV5-4	NA	TRBJ1-1	CASSPREEVTEAFF	TGTGCCAGCAGCCCTAGGGAGGAGGTTACTGAAGCTTTCTTT
NA	TRBV5-6	NA	TRBJ2-7	CASSWLRQSPYEQYF	TGTGCCAGCAGCTGGCTGAGGCAGAGCCCCTACGAGCAGTACTTC
NA	TRBV7-9	NA	TRBJ2-2	CASSALLQNTGELFF	TGTGCCAGCAGCGCGCTGTTACAAAACACCGGGGAGCTGTTTTTT
NA	TRBV7-3	NA	TRBJ2-1	CASSFTRLGPNEQFF	TGTGCCAGCAGCTTCACCAGACTAGGTCCCAATGAGCAGTTCTTC
NA	TRBV7-2	NA	TRBJ2-1	CASSLSGNEQFF	TGTGCCAGCAGCTTATCCGGGAATGAGCAGTTCTTC
NA	TRBV11-2	NA	TRBJ1-1	CASSSHVNTEAFF	TGTGCCAGCAGCTCCCACGTGAACACTGAAGCTTTCTTT
NA	TRBV27	NA	TRBJ2-5	CASSLSIGWETQYF	TGTGCCAGCAGTTTATCGATTGGATGGGAGACCCAGTACTTC
NA	TRBV2	NA	TRBJ2-7	CASRVEQGDLDEQYF	TGTGCCAGCAGAGTCGAACAGGGAGATCTCGACGAGCAGTACTTC
TRBD1	TRBV7-6	NA	TRBJ2-7	CASSLDPGQHHEQYF	TGTGCCAGCAGCCTAGATCCGGGACAGCACCACGAGCAGTACTTC
NA	TRBV10-1	few	TRBJ2-3	CASSGHRTDTQYF	TGCGCCAGCAGTGGCCACCGCACAGATACGCAGTATTTT
NA	TRBV4-1	NA	TRBJ2-1	CASSQVSGSSSYNEQFF	TGCGCCAGCAGCCAAGTGTCAGGTTCTAGCTCCTACAATGAGCAGTTCTTC
NA	TRBV7-9	NA	TRBJ2-7	CASSLSQGRRHEQYF	TGTGCCAGCAGCTTATCACAAGGAAGAAGGCACGAGCAGTACTTC
NA	TRBV13	once	TRBJ1-5	CASSRGEASLNQPQHF	TGTGCCAGCAGCCGAGGCGAGGCCTCGCTAAATCAGCCCCAGCATTTT
NA	TRBV20-1	once	TRBJ1-2	CSGKGFYGYTF	TGCAGTGGAAAAGGCTTCTATGGCTACACCTTC
TRBD1	TRBV6-5	NA	TRBJ1-2	CASSSTGVGGYTF	TGTGCCAGCAGTTCAACAGGGGTTGGTGGCTACACCTTC
NA	TRBV6-6	NA	TRBJ2-5	CASRSAQETQYF	TGTGCCAGCAGGTCCGCCCAAGAGACCCAGTACTTC
TRBD1	TRBV27	NA	TRBJ2-1	CASSLTPTGRNEQFF	TGTGCCAGCAGCCTCACACCGACAGGGCGGAATGAGCAGTTCTTC
TRBD2	TRBV28	NA	TRBJ2-1	CASSLGGDFYNEQFF	TGTGCCAGCAGTTTGGGGGGGGACTTCTACAATGAGCAGTTCTTC
TRBD1	TRBV6-5	NA	TRBJ2-1	CASTGTGGSYNEQFF	TGTGCCAGCACTGGGACAGGGGGCTCCTACAATGAGCAGTTCTTC
NA	TRBV7-9	few	TRBJ1-5	CASSLGQNQPQHF	TGTGCCAGCAGCTTAGGACAGAATCAGCCCCAGCATTTT
NA	TRBV21-1	NA	TRBJ1-5	CASSKTGDSNQPQHF	TGTGCCAGCAGCAAGACAGGGGATAGCAATCAGCCCCAGCATTTT
TRBD2	TRBV9	few	TRBJ2-1	CASSPGGAGEQFF	TGTGCCAGCAGCCCGGGGGGGGCCGGTGAGCAGTTCTTC
NA	TRBV5-6	NA	TRBJ2-7	CASSATGTDTYEQYF	TGTGCCAGCAGCGCTACCGGGACCGACACCTACGAGCAGTACTTC
NA	TRBV5-4	NA	TRBJ2-6	CASSLVPQNLPGANVLTF	TGTGCCAGCAGCTTGGTACCGCAGAATCTACCTGGGGCCAACGTCCTGACTTTC
NA	TRBV13	NA	TRBJ2-7	CASTRGGQIEQYF	TGTGCCAGCACCAGGGGGGGCCAAATCGAGCAGTACTTC
NA	TRBV15	NA	TRBJ1-6	CATSGGGIALHF	TGTGCCACCAGTGGTGGGGGAATCGCCCTCCACTTT
NA	TRBV7-9	NA	TRBJ2-7	CASNEGGAPYEQYF	TGTGCCAGCAATGAGGGGGGGGCGCCCTACGAGCAGTACTTC
NA	TRBV28	NA	TRBJ1-2	CASGGWGGGYTF	TGTGCCAGCGGGGGTTGGGGTGGAGGCTACACCTTC
NA	TRBV7-8	NA	TRBJ2-1	CASNTGAGGNEQFF	TGTGCCAGCAACACGGGAGCAGGGGGGAATGAGCAGTTCTTC